This TCR beta chain was documented in a study of T cell responses to AZD1222 COVID-19 vaccine. Germline CDR1 is MNHEY and CDR2 is SVGEGT. CDR3 size: 11 residues. V lost 4 bases and J 9 bases, leaving 9 bases between the germline ends. Notes on this clone: Its antigen is undetermined.

General observations from the study: It was only six AZD1222 recipients who were seropositive at baseline. Targeting of unmutated variant regions was reportedly seen in nearly half of spike-specific TCRs. The CD4 TCRs associated with vaccination extended across spike and predominated at 160-218 and 743-854. Recipients of two AZD1222 doses showed rising Spike-specific TCR breadth and depth.

Repertoires were generated with immunoSEQ multiplex PCR, while TCRdb's copy carries only in-frame clones and drops some. The sample lists 100,000 to 140,000 clones, under 95% occurring once. This sample comprised peripheral blood, obtained 28 days after the second AZD1222 dose. V usage is TRBV6-2 or TRBV6-3 and J usage is TRBJ1-1; no clear D. This sequence was found in an adult who received the AZD1222 COVID-19 vaccine. The CDR3 protein is CASSFREKAFF. In nucleotides, the CDR3 is TGTGCCAGCAGTTTCCGGGAAAAAGCTTTCTTT.